This T cell receptor beta chain is drawn from a study of cytomegalovirus exposure and HLA in healthy donors. A multiplex PCR was run with 60 Vbeta primers and 13 Jbeta primers. Per the original methods: Unique TCR beta chains totaled roughly 80 million in a later count, with around 12 million of them shared. TCRdb keeps only in-frame clones here, not all; method: immunoSEQ multiplex PCR. V and J calls and clone size are copied from that table; D and trimming were computed from the DNA. The sample records 150,000 to 200,000 clones, 80% to 90% being singletons. As regards this clone: Its antigen remains unknown.

Study-wide findings and caveats: The authors confirmed in vitro that three CMV-associated chains were specific for CMV antigens.

V gave up 0 bases and J gave up 5 bases; unmatched junction bases: 4. CDR1 and CDR2 from the germline V gene are SGHDN and FVKESK. This CDR3 region has 17 residues. The source is a young woman in good health and CMV-seronegative. The material sequenced was PBMCs. This chain links TRBV14 with TRBJ2-1; TRBD2 aligns across 13 bases. Here the CDR3 reads CASSQDLGTSGDNEQFF. CDR3 bases: TGTGCCAGCAGCCAAGACCTTGGGACTAGCGGGGACAATGAGCAGTTCTTC.